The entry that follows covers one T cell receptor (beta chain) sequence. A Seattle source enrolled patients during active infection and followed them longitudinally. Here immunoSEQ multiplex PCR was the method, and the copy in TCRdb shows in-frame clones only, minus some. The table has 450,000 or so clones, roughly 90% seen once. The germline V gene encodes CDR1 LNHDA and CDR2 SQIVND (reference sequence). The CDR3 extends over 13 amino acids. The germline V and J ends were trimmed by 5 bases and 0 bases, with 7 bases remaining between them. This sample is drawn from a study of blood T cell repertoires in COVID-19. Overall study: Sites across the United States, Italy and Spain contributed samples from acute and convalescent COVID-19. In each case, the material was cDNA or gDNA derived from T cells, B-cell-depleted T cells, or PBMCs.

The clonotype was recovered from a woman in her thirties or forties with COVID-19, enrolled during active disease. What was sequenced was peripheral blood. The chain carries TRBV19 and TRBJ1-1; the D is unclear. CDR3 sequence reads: CASSARMNTEAFF. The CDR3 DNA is TGTGCCAGTAGTGCCAGGATGAACACTGAAGCTTTCTTT.